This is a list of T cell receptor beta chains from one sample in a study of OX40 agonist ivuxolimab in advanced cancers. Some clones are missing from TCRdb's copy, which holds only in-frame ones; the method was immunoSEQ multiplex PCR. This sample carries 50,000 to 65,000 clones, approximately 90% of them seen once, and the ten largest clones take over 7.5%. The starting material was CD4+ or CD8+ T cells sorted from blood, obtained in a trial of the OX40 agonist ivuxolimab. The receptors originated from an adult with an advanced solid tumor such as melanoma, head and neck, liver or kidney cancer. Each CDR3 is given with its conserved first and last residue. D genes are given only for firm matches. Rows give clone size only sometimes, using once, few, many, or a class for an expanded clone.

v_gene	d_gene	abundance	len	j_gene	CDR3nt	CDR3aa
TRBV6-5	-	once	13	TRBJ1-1	TGTGCCAGCAGCCCTCCCGGGAACACTGAAGCTTTCTTT	CASSPPGNTEAFF
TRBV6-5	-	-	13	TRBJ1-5	TGTGCCAGCAGTTACAGTTTAAATCAGCCCCAGCATTTT	CASSYSLNQPQHF
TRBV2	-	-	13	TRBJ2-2	TGTGCCAGCAGGCGGACTCGGCAAGGGGAGCTGTTTTTT	CASRRTRQGELFF
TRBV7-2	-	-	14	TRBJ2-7	TGTGCCAGCAGGGGGCCCTATACTAGTGGCGAGCAGTACTTC	CASRGPYTSGEQYF
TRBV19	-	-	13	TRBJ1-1	TGTGCCAGTAGTATAGCATCGAACACTGAAGCTTTCTTT	CASSIASNTEAFF
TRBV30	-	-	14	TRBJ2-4	TGTGCCTGGAGTCCCGGAATAGCCAAAAACATTCAGTACTTC	CAWSPGIAKNIQYF
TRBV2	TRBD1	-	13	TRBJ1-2	TGTGCCAGCAGGGGCCGGGACAGCTATGGCTACACCTTC	CASRGRDSYGYTF
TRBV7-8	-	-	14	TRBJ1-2	TGTGCCAGCAGCTTGGGGGGGGAACACTATGGCTACACCTTC	CASSLGGEHYGYTF
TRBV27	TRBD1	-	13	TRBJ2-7	TGTGCCAGCAGTCTGGGACAGACCTACGAGCAGTACTTC	CASSLGQTYEQYF
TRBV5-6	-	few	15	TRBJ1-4	TGTGCCAGCAGCTTGGGCGGGACCCTCGGTGAAAAACTGTTTTTT	CASSLGGTLGEKLFF
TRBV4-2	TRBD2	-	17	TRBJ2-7	TGTGCCAGCAGCCAGCTCACAGGTAGCGGGATCGTAATCGAGCAGTACTTC	CASSQLTGSGIVIEQYF
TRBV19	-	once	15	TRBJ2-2	TGTGCCAGTAGTATTCGAGGGCTTCCCACCGGGGAGCTGTTTTTT	CASSIRGLPTGELFF
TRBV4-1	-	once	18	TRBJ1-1	TGCGCCAGCAGCCAACCGAAAGGACGGATCACCTGGGACACTGAAGCTTTCTTT	CASSQPKGRITWDTEAFF
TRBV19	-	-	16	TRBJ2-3	TGTGCCAGTAGGGAACTAGCCGAGGACGCTGGAATGGCGCAGTATTTT	CASRELAEDAGMAQYF
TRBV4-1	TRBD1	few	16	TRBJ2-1	TGCGCCAGCAGCCAATTTGGACAGGGGAGGTACAATGAGCAGTTCTTC	CASSQFGQGRYNEQFF
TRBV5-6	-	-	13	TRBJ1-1	TGTGCCAGCAGCTTGGGACAGGCACTTGAAGCTTTCTTT	CASSLGQALEAFF
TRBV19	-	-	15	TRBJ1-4	TGTGCCAGTAGTATACGTCCAGGGACAAATGAAAAACTGTTTTTT	CASSIRPGTNEKLFF
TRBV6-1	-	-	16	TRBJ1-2	TGTGCCAGCAGTGGGTGGAGGGGGGATGACTATGGCGGCTACACCTTC	CASSGWRGDDYGGYTF
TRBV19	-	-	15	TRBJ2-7	TGTGCCAGTAGTCCCCTAGGAGGGACAGCCTACGAGCAGTACTTC	CASSPLGGTAYEQYF
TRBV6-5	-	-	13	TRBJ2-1	TGTGCCACCACCTTCGGGGGGCCCAATGAGCAGTTCTTC	CATTFGGPNEQFF
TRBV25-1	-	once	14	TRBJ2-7	TGTGCCAGCAGTGGGACATCGTCAACCTACGAGCAGTACTTC	CASSGTSSTYEQYF
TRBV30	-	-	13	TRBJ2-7	TGTGCCTGGAGACGGGGTTTGGGCGGCGAGCAGTACTTC	CAWRRGLGGEQYF
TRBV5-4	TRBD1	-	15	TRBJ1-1	TGTGCCAGCAGCTTGACCGGGACAGCGAACACTGAAGCTTTCTTT	CASSLTGTANTEAFF
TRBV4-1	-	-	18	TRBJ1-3	TGCGCCAGCAGCTTAGGAAGCCTTCAACAGGGTCTCGGAAACACCATATATTTT	CASSLGSLQQGLGNTIYF
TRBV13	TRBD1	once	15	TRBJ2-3	TGTGCCAGCAGCCCCAGGGGGCGTTTCACAGATACGCAGTATTTT	CASSPRGRFTDTQYF
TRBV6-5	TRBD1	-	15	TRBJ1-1	TGTGCCAGCAGACTAGGCAGGGGGGGAAACACTGAAGCTTTCTTT	CASRLGRGGNTEAFF
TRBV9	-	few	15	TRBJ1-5	TGTGCCAGCAGCATGACCGGGACTAGCAATCAGCCCCAGCATTTT	CASSMTGTSNQPQHF
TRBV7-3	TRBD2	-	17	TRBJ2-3	TGTGCCAGCAGCTTAGATGTTAGCGGGGGACGCACAGATACGCAGTATTTT	CASSLDVSGGRTDTQYF
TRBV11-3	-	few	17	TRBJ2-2	TGTGCCAGCAGCTCCTCACCCGGGACTCACGAATCCGGGGAGCTGTTTTTT	CASSSSPGTHESGELFF
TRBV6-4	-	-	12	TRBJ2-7	TGTGCCAGCAGTGAGGAGACCTACGAGCAGTACTTC	CASSEETYEQYF
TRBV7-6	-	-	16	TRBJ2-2	TGTGCCAGCAGCTCCGAAGACAGTAGGAACACCGGGGAGCTGTTTTTT	CASSSEDSRNTGELFF
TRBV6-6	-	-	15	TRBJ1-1	TGTGCCAGCAGTTACTTGGGCAGTCGGAACACTGAAGCTTTCTTT	CASSYLGSRNTEAFF
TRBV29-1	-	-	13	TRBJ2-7	TGCAGCGTTGAAGATCGGGGAGTCGGAGAGCAGTACTTC	CSVEDRGVGEQYF
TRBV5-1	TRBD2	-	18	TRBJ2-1	TGCGCCAGCAGCCTGTGGGGGAATCTAGCGGGAGGGGACAATGAGCAGTTCTTC	CASSLWGNLAGGDNEQFF
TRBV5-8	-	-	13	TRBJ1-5	TGTGCCAGCAGCTTTCCAGGAGGACAGCCCCAGCATTTT	CASSFPGGQPQHF
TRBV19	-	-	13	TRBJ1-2	TGTGCCAGTAGTCCGACAGGCCCCTATGGCTACACCTTC	CASSPTGPYGYTF
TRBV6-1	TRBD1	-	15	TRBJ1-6	TGTGCCAGCAGTGAAGAGGGGACAGGGTCCTCACCCCTCCACTTT	CASSEEGTGSSPLHF
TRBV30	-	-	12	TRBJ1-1	TGTGCCTGGACGGGGGCTAACACTGAAGCTTTCTTT	CAWTGANTEAFF
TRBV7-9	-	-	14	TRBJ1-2	TGTGCCAGCAGTTCAGGAGACAGTTACTATGGCTACACCTTC	CASSSGDSYYGYTF
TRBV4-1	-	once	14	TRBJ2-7	TGCGCCAGCAGTGGGGCCCCAGCCTCCTACGAGCAGTACTTC	CASSGAPASYEQYF
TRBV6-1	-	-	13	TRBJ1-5	TGTGCCAGCAGTGAAGTGAGGAGTCAGCCCCAGCATTTT	CASSEVRSQPQHF